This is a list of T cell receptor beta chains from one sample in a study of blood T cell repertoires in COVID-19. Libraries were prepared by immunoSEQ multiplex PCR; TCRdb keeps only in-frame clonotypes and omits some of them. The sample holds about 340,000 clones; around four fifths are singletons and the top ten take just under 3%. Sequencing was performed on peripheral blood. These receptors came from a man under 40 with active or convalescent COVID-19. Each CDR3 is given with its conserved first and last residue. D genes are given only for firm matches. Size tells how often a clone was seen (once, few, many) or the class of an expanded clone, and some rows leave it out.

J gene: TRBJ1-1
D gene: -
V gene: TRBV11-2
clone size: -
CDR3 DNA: TGTGCCAGCAGCTTGACCGGGGGTCGAAACACTGAAGCTTTCTTT
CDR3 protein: CASSLTGGRNTEAFF

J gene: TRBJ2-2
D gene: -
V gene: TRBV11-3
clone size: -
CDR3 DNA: TGTGCCAGCAGCCCGGGACAGAACACCGGGGAGCTGTTTTTT
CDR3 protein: CASSPGQNTGELFF

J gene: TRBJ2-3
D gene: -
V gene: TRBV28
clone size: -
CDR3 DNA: TGTGCCAGCAGTCCCCAGGACACAGATACGCAGTATTTT
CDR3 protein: CASSPQDTDTQYF

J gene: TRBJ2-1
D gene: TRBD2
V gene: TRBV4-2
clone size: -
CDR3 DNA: TGTGCCAGCAGCCTCTCCGGGACTAGCGGGGGTCTCTCCTACAATGAGCAGTTCTTC
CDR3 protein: CASSLSGTSGGLSYNEQFF

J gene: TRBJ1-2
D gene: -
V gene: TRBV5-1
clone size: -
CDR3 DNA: TGCGCCAGCAGCTTCACAGGGAGCTCTAACTATGGCTACACCTTC
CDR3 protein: CASSFTGSSNYGYTF

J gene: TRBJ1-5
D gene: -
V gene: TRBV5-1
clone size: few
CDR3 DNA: TGCGCCAGCAGCTTGGGAGGAGGAGAACAGCCCCAGCATTTT
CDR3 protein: CASSLGGGEQPQHF

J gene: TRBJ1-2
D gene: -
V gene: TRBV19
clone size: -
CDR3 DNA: TGTGCCAGTAGTATACAGGCACAGGACTATGGCTACACCTTC
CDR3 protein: CASSIQAQDYGYTF

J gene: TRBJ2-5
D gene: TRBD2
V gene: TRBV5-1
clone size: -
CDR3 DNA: TGCGCCAGCAGCCTGGGACTAGCGGGAGGAAGGGGGACCCAGTACTTC
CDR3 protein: CASSLGLAGGRGTQYF

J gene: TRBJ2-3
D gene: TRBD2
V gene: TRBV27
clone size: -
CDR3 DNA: TGTGCCAGCAGTTCGGGAAGCGGGAGGGGCACAGATACGCAGTATTTT
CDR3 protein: CASSSGSGRGTDTQYF

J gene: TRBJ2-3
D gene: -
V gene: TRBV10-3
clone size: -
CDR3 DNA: TGTGCCATCGCGGATACTAGCACAGATACGCAGTATTTT
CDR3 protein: CAIADTSTDTQYF

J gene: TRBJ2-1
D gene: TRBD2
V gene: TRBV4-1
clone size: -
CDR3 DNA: TGCGCCAGCAGCCAAGCCCCTAGCGGGGGGGCCGTTACCTACAATGAGCAGTTCTTC
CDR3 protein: CASSQAPSGGAVTYNEQFF

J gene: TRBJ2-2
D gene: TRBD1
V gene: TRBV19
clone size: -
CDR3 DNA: TGTGCCAGTAGGCCAAAGTCGTCCCGGGACAGGGGGCGCGGCGGGGAGCTGTTTTTT
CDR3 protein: CASRPKSSRDRGRGGELFF

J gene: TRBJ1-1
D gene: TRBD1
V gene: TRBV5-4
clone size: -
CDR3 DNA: TGTGCCAGCAGCCCAGACCCGGACAGGCTGAGTGAAGCTTTCTTT
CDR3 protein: CASSPDPDRLSEAFF

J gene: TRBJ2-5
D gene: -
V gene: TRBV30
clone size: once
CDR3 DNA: TGTGCCTGGAGCGGATCGGAGGGGGGAGGGTCGGAGACCCAGTACTTC
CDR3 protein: CAWSGSEGGGSETQYF

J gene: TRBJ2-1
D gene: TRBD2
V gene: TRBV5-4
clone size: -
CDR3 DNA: TGTGCCAGCAGCCTCAATAGCGGGAGGGACAATGAGCAGTTCTTC
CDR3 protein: CASSLNSGRDNEQFF

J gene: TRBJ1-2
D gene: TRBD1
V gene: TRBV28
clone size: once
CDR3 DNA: TGTGCCAGCAGTTCCCCCGCCCGACAGGGTAGAGCTAACTATGGCTACACCTTC
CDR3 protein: CASSSPARQGRANYGYTF

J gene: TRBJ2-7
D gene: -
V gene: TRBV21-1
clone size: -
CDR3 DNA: TGTGCCAGCAGCTACCGGGACACCCAACTCGAGCAGTACTTC
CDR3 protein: CASSYRDTQLEQYF

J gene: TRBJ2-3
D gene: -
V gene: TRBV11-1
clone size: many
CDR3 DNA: TGTGCCAGCAGCTTAGGTGCGGATACGCAGTATTTT
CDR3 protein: CASSLGADTQYF

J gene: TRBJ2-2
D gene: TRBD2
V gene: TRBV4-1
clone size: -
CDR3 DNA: TGCGCCAGCAGCCCAAGCCGCTGGCAGCGGGGATTCACCGGGGAGCTGTTTTTT
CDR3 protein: CASSPSRWQRGFTGELFF

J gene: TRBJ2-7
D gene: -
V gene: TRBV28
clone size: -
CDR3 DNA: TGTGCCACCTCTGGGCCGGGAGAGGGCTACGAGCAGTACTTC
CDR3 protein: CATSGPGEGYEQYF

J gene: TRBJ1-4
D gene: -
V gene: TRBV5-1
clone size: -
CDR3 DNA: TGCGCCAGCAGCTTGACAGCGGTTAATGAAAAACTGTTTTTT
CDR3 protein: CASSLTAVNEKLFF

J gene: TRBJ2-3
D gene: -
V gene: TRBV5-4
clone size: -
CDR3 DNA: TGTGCCAGCAGCCCCGTAGCGGGCACAGATACGCAGTATTTT
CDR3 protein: CASSPVAGTDTQYF

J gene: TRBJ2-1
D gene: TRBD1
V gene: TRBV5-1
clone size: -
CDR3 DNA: TGCGCCAGCACCCTGACAGGGGGGACCTACAATGAGCAGTTCTTC
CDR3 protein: CASTLTGGTYNEQFF

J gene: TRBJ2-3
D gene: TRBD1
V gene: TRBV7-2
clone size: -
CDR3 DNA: TGTGCCAGCAGACCCTCCAGGGGGAACACAGATACGCAGTATTTT
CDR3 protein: CASRPSRGNTDTQYF

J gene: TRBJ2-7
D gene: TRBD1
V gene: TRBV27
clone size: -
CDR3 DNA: TGTGCCAGCAGTTCGGGACAGGGCATCTACGAGCAGTACTTC
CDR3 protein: CASSSGQGIYEQYF

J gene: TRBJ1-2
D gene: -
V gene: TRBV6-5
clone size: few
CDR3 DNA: TGTGCCAGCAGTTACGAGGGAAACTATGGCTACACCTTC
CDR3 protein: CASSYEGNYGYTF

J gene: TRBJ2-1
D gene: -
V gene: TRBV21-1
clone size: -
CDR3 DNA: TGTGCCAGCACCCCGGGACTAGCGGGAGCCGTCTCCTACAATGAGCAGTTCTTC
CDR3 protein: CASTPGLAGAVSYNEQFF

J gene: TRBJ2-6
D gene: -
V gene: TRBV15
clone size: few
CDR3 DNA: TGTGCCACCAGCCCGAAGGGGGAGGGATCTGGGGCCAACGTCCTGACTTTC
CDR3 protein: CATSPKGEGSGANVLTF

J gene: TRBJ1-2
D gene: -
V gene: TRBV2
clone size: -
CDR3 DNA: TGTGCCAGCAGTTCTCAGGGCAAGTCTTGGGCGTACTATGGCTACACCTTC
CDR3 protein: CASSSQGKSWAYYGYTF

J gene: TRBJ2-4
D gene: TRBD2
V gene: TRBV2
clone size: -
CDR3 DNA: TGTGCCAGCAGTACGGGACTAGCGGGAGTAGCCAAAAACATTCAGTACTTC
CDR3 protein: CASSTGLAGVAKNIQYF